This T cell receptor beta chain was captured by sequencing in a study of CD8+CD57+ T cells in acquired aplastic anemia. In regard to this clonotype: What it binds is not known. One junction end does not reproduce the germline sequence, and a read error may be involved.

Notes on the study in general: Patients showed no significant difference from controls in CD8+ Simpson's diversity. It was found that twenty-nine CD8+ CDR3 sequences were shared between patients and controls.

Germline V gene sequence: CDR1 ENHRY, CDR2 SYGVKD. CDR3 length: 13 residues. The TCR beta profiling, which covered VDJ combination and CDR3 sequence, was carried out using genomic DNA as the template. One entry per CDR3 protein results from TCRdb running MiXCR on the reads. The repertoire holds roughly 250,000 distinct CDR3 sequences, around 82% seen once, with approximately 40% in the top ten. Sequencing involved patients with CD8+CD57+ cell expansion previously shown by flow cytometry. Each patient gave a blood sample that was collected before any therapy had been received. The sequenced sample consisted of sorted CD4+, CD8+, or CD8+CD57+ T cells (not recorded which) from PBMCs. The source is a human donor with aplastic anemia. This rearrangement joins TRBV10-3 to TRBJ1-1, with 7 positions matching TRBD1. CDR3: CAINEGANTEAFF. The CDR3 DNA follows: TGTGCCATCAATGAGGGGGCAAACACTGAAGCTTTCTTT.